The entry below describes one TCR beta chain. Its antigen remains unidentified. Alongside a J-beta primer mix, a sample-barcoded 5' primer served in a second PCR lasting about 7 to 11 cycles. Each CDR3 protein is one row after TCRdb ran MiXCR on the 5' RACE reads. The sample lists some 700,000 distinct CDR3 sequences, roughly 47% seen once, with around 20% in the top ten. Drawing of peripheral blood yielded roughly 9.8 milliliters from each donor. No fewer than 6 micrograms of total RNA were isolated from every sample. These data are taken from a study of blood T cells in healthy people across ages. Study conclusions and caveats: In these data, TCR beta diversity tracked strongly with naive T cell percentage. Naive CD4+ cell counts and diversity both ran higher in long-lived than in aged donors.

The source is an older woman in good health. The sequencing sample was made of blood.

CDR3 region: CSAPQTGADTQYF. The CDR3 DNA follows: TGCAGTGCCCCGCAAACGGGGGCAGATACGCAGTATTTT. The chain combines TRBV20-1 with TRBJ2-3, with D maybe TRBD2 (6 bases). The ends were cut back, 6 bases at V and 4 bases at J, with 14 bases in the middle. This CDR3 comprises 13 residues. The germline V gene has CDR1 DFQATT and CDR2 SNEGSKA (reference sequence).